The clone carrying this TCR beta chain was seen only a few times. The target antigen is unknown. The data originate from a study of cytomegalovirus exposure and HLA in healthy donors. Study conclusions and caveats: Using the classifier, cytomegalovirus status was reportedly diagnosed with high specificity and sensitivity.

The PCR contained 60 Vbeta and 13 Jbeta primers. The method was immunoSEQ multiplex PCR; TCRdb's version includes in-frame clones alone and lacks a portion of them. The sample yields 150,000 to 250,000 clones, roughly 72% seen once. CDR3 length: 14 amino acids. The V gene lost 7 bases and the J gene lost 6 bases, with 16 bases spanning the gap. CDR1 is MNHEY, CDR2 SVGAGI, per germline. The genes are TRBV6-5 and TRBJ2-1, with D tentatively TRBD2 (6 bases). The sequencing sample was made of PBMCs. This receptor was identified in a man under 40 in good health and CMV-seronegative. The CDR3 DNA reads as TGTGCCAGCACCCAAGGAGCGGAGGGCAATGAGCAGTTCTTC. Translation gives CASTQGAEGNEQFF.